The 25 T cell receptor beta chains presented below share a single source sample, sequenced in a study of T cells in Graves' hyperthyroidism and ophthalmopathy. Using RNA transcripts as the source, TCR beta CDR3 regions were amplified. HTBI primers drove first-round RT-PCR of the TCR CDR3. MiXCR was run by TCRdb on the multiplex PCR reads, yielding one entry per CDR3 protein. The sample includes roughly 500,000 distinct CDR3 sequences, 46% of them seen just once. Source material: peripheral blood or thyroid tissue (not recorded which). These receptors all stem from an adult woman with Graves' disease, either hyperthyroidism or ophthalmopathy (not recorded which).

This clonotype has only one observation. CDR3 sequence reads: CAISKAGGHETQYF. The CDR3 DNA sequence: TGTGCCATCTCGAAAGCGGGAGGCCATGAGACCCAGTACTTC. This chain uses TRBV10-3 with TRBJ2-5; 9 bases line up with TRBD2. V trimming: 8 bases; J trimming: 5 bases; junction bases outside the gene matches: 9. CDR3 size: 14 residues. Germline V gives CDR1 ENHRY, CDR2 SYGVKD.

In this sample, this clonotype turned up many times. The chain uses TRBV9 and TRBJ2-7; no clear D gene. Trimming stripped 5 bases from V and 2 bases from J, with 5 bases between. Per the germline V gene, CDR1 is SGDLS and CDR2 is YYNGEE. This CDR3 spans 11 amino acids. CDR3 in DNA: TGTGCCAGCAGGAGAACCTACGAGCAGTACTTC. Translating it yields CASRRTYEQYF.

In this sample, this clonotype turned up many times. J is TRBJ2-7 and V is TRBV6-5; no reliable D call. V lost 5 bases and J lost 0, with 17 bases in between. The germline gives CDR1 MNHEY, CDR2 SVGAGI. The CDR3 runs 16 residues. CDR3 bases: TGTGCCAGCAGTCAAAAGGCTACCAGGAGCTCCTACGAGCAGTACTTC. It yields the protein CASSQKATRSSYEQYF.

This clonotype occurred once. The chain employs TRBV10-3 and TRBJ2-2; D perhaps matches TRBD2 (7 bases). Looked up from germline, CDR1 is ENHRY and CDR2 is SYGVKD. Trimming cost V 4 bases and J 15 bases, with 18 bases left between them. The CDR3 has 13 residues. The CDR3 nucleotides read TGTGCCATCAGTGTGGAGGGGGAGGGAATCGTGTTTTTT. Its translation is CAISVEGEGIVFF.

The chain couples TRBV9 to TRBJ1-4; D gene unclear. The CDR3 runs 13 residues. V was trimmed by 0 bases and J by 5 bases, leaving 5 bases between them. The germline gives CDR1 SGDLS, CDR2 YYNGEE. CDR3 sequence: CASSVGYNEKLFF. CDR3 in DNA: TGTGCCAGCAGCGTAGGGTACAATGAAAAACTGTTTTTT.

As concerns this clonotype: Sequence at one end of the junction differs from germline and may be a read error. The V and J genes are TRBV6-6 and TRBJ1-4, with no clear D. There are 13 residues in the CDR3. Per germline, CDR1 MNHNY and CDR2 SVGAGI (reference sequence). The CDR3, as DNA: TGTGCCATCAGTGGTCCGGAAGGTGGAAAACTGTTTTTT. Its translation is CAISGPEGGKLFF.

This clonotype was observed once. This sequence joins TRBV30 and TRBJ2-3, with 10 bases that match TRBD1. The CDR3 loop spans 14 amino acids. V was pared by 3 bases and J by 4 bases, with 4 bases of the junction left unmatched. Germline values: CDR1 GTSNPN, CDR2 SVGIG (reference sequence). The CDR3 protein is CAWSGDRGADTQYF. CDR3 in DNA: TGTGCCTGGAGCGGGGACAGGGGTGCAGATACGCAGTATTTT.

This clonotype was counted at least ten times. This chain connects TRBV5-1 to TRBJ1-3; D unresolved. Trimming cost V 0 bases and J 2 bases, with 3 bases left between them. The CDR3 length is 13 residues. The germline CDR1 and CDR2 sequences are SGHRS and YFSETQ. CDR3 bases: TGCGCCAGCAGCTTGGGGGCTGGAAACACCATATATTTT. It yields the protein CASSLGAGNTIYF.

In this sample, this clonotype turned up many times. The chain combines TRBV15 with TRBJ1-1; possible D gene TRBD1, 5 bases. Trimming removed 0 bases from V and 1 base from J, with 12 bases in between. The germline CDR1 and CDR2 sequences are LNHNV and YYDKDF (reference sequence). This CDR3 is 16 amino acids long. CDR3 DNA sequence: TGTGCCACCAGCAGAGACCACGGACACCAGAACACTGAAGCTTTCTTT. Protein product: CATSRDHGHQNTEAFF.

The CDR3 loop is CSARVLGQGERETQYF. The CDR3 DNA sequence: TGCAGTGCTAGAGTGCTGGGACAGGGGGAAAGAGAGACCCAGTACTTC. J is TRBJ2-5 and V is TRBV20-1; 11 nucleotides align to TRBD1. The CDR3 runs to 16 residues. CDR1 is DFQATT, CDR2 SNEGSKA, per germline (reference sequence). Germline trimming cut 1 base from V and 4 bases from J; bases unmatched to any gene: 8.

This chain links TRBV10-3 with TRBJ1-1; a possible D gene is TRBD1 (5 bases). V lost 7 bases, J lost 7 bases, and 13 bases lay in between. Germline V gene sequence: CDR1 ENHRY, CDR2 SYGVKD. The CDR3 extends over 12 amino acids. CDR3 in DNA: TGTGCCATCAAAGGGCAGGGAGGTGAAGCTTTCTTT. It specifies CAIKGQGGEAFF.

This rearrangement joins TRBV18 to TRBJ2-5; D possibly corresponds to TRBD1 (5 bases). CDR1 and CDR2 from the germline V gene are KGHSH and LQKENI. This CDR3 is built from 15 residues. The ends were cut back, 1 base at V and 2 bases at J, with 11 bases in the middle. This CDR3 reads CASSPHRTRQETQYF. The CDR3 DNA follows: TGTGCCAGCTCACCACATCGGACACGACAAGAGACCCAGTACTTC.

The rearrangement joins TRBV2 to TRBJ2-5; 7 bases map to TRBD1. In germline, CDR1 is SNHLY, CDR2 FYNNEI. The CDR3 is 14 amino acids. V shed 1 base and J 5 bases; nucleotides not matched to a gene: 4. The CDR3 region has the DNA TGTGCCAGCAGTGAAGGGACAGGCCGGGAGACCCAGTACTTC. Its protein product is CASSEGTGRETQYF.

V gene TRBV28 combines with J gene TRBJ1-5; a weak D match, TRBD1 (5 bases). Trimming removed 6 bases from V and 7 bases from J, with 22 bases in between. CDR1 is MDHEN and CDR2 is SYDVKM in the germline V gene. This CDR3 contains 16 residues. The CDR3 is CASSSPGRLVGQPQHF. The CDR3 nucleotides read TGTGCCAGCAGCAGTCCAGGGCGGCTGGTTGGGCAGCCCCAGCATTTT.

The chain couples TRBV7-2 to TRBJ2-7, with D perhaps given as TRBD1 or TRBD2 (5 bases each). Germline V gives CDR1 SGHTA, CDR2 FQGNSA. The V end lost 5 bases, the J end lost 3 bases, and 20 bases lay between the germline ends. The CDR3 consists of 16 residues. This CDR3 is CASSPGRAGTNYEQYF. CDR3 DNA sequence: TGTGCCAGCAGCCCGGGTCGGGCAGGGACGAACTACGAGCAGTACTTC.

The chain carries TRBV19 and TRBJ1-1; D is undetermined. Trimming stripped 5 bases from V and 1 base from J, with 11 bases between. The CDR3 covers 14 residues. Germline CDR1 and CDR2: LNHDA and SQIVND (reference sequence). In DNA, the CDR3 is TGTGCCAGTAGTCGGTTTTTCCGGAACACTGAAGCTTTCTTT. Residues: CASSRFFRNTEAFF.

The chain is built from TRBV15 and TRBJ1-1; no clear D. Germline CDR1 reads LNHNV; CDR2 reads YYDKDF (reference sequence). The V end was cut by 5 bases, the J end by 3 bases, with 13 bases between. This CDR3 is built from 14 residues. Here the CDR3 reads CATSGQGSDTEAFF. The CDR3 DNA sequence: TGTGCCACCAGCGGGCAAGGGAGCGACACTGAAGCTTTCTTT.

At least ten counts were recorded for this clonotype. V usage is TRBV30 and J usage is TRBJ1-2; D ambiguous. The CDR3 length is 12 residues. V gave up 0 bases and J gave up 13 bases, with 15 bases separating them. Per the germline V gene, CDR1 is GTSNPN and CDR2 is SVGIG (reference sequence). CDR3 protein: CAWSVFPGRCTF. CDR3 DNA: TGTGCCTGGAGTGTTTTTCCCGGTCGCTGCACCTTC.

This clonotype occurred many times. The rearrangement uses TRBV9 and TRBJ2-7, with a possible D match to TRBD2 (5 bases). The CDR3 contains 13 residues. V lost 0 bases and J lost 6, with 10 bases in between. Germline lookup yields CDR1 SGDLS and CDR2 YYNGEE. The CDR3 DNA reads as TGTGCCAGCAGCGTAGGGGCAGAGGGCGAGCAGTACTTC. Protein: CASSVGAEGEQYF.

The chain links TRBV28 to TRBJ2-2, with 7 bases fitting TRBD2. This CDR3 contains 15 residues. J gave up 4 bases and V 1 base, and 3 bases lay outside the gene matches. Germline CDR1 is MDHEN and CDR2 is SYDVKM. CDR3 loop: CASSLYASGTGELFF. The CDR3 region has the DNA TGTGCCAGCAGTTTATACGCTAGCGGCACCGGGGAGCTGTTTTTT.

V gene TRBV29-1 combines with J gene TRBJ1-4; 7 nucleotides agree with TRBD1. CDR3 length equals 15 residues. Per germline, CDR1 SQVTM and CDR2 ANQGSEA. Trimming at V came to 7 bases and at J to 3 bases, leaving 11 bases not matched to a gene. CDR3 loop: CSAIQPGQSNEKLFF. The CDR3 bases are TGCAGCGCGATTCAGCCGGGACAGTCTAATGAAAAACTGTTTTTT.

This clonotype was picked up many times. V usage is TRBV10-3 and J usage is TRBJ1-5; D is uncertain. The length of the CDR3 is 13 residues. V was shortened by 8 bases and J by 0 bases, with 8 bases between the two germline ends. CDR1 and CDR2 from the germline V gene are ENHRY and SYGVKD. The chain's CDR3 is CAIGGSSNQPQHF. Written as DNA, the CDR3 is TGTGCCATCGGAGGAAGTAGCAATCAGCCCCAGCATTTT.

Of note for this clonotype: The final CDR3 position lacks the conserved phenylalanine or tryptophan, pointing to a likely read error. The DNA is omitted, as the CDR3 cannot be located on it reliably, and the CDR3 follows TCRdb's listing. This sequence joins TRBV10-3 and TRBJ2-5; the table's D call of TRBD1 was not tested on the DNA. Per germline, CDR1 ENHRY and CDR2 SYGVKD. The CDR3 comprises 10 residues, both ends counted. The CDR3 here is CAIKSDRGLL.

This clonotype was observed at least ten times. CDR3 amino acids: CASSLGQLLPNEQYF. Written as DNA, the CDR3 is TGCGCCAGCAGCTTGGGACAGCTACTCCCAAACGAGCAGTACTTC. This chain links TRBV5-1 with TRBJ2-7, with D tentatively TRBD1 (5 bases). From germline, CDR1 is SGHRS and CDR2 YFSETQ. The CDR3 loop spans 15 amino acids. V was cut by 0 bases and J by 5 bases, with 15 bases left in between. Looking up the rest from reference TRBV5-1 and TRBJ2-7 gives the full variable domain: KAGVTQTPRYLIKTRGQQVTLSCSPISGHRSVSWYQQTPGQGLQFLFEYFSETQRNKGNFPGRFSGRQFSNSRSEMNVSTLELGDSALYLCASSLGQLLPNEQYFGPGTRLTVT.

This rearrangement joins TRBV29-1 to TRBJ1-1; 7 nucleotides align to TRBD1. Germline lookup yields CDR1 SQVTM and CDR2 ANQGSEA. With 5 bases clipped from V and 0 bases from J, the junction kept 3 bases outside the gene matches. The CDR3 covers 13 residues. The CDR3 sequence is CSVWTGLNTEAFF. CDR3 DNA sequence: TGCAGCGTTTGGACAGGCTTGAACACTGAAGCTTTCTTT.